This is a list of T cell receptor beta chains from one sample in a study of blood T cell repertoires in COVID-19. The protocol was immunoSEQ multiplex PCR, while the TCRdb copy is restricted to in-frame clones and leaves out a portion. Found here are some 97,000 clones, approximately 81% of them singletons; the top ten hold about 13%. Sequences were obtained from peripheral blood. The receptors derive from a human donor in a cohort sampled during active COVID-19. Each CDR3 is given with its conserved first and last residue. D genes are given only for firm matches. Where a row states a size, it is once, few, many or the class of an expanded clone; other rows omit it.

TRBJ2-3	few	TRBV3-1/TRBV3-2	TRBD2	CASSPTPSGITDTQYF	TGTGCCAGCAGCCCAACGCCCAGCGGGATCACAGATACGCAGTATTTT
TRBJ2-3	-	TRBV19	-	CASSRGGLTDTQYF	TGTGCCAGTTCCAGGGGTGGACTCACAGATACGCAGTATTTT
TRBJ1-3	-	TRBV20-1	-	CSASLPGVHSGNTIYF	TGCAGTGCTAGTCTTCCGGGGGTGCACTCTGGAAACACCATATATTTT
TRBJ1-1	-	TRBV15	TRBD1	CATSTRTGTNTEAFF	TGTGCCACCAGCACGCGGACAGGGACGAACACTGAAGCTTTCTTT
TRBJ2-7	-	TRBV10-3	TRBD2	CATGEGGMKREQYF	TGTGCCACCGGGGAGGGCGGGATGAAGAGGGAGCAGTACTTC
TRBJ2-3	-	TRBV19	TRBD2	CASRHRLAVSTDTQYF	TGTGCCAGTAGACACCGACTAGCGGTTAGCACAGATACGCAGTATTTT
TRBJ2-2	-	TRBV2	TRBD2	CASRGLAGATRSNTGELFF	TGTGCCAGCAGGGGACTAGCGGGAGCCACGAGGTCGAACACCGGGGAGCTGTTTTTT
TRBJ2-5	-	TRBV5-4	TRBD1	CASSGGGQGAKTQYF	TGTGCCAGCAGCGGAGGAGGACAGGGGGCAAAGACCCAGTACTTC
TRBJ1-6	few	TRBV6-6	TRBD1	CASSSGQGYNSPLHF	TGTGCCAGCAGTTCCGGACAGGGATACAATTCACCCCTCCACTTT
TRBJ1-3	-	TRBV7-9	-	CASSTDSFSGNTIYF	TGTGCCAGCAGCACCGACAGCTTCTCTGGAAACACCATATATTTT
TRBJ1-2	-	TRBV5-8	-	CASSRRDLGYTF	TGTGCCAGCAGCCGCCGGGATCTTGGCTACACCTTC
TRBJ1-4	few	TRBV21-1	-	CASSQRGGTNEKLFF	TGTGCCAGCAGCCAGCGGGGGGGGACTAATGAAAAACTGTTTTTT
TRBJ1-5	-	TRBV6-6	-	CASSRRIGLGGNQPQHF	TGTGCCAGCAGCCGAAGAATCGGACTGGGGGGGAATCAGCCCCAGCATTTT
TRBJ2-7	few	TRBV5-6	TRBD2	CASSLATSGGYYEQYF	TGTGCCAGCAGCTTGGCGACTAGCGGGGGGTATTACGAGCAGTACTTC
TRBJ1-2	-	TRBV11-2	-	CASSLGADYGYTF	TGTGCCAGCAGCTTAGGTGCAGACTATGGCTACACCTTC
TRBJ1-1	-	TRBV6-5	-	CASSFPGQNTEAFF	TGTGCCAGCAGTTTCCCCGGACAGAACACTGAAGCTTTCTTT
TRBJ2-7	few	TRBV5-1	TRBD1	CASSQTTGGYEQYF	TGCGCCAGCAGCCAGACGACAGGGGGATACGAGCAGTACTTC
TRBJ1-5	-	TRBV13	TRBD1	CASSQGQGRQPQHF	TGTGCCAGCAGCCAAGGACAGGGCCGGCAGCCCCAGCATTTT
TRBJ2-1	-	TRBV5-1	TRBD2	CASSITSGGANEQFF	TGCGCCAGCAGCATAACTAGCGGGGGGGCCAATGAGCAGTTCTTC
TRBJ1-6	few	TRBV6-5	-	CASSLYGPLHF	TGTGCCAGCAGCCTTTACGGGCCCCTCCACTTT
TRBJ2-3	-	TRBV15	TRBD1	CATSRAGQGATDTQYF	TGTGCCACCAGCAGAGCTGGACAGGGGGCGACAGATACGCAGTATTTT
TRBJ1-4	-	TRBV19	-	CASSNFRTTNEKLFF	TGTGCCAGTTCAAACTTCAGGACAACTAATGAAAAACTGTTTTTT
TRBJ1-2	-	TRBV12-3/TRBV12-4	TRBD1	CASSATGLGGYTF	TGTGCCAGCAGTGCGACAGGGTTAGGGGGCTACACCTTC
TRBJ2-7	-	TRBV5-1	TRBD1	CASSLGNTGGYEQYF	TGCGCCAGCAGCTTGGGGAACACAGGGGGCTACGAGCAGTACTTC
TRBJ1-5	-	TRBV10-3	TRBD1	CAISEARGDQPQHF	TGTGCCATCAGTGAGGCCAGGGGGGATCAGCCCCAGCATTTT
TRBJ1-2	-	TRBV19	-	CASSIYSNYGYTF	TGTGCCAGTAGTATATACTCAAACTATGGCTACACCTTC
TRBJ2-7	-	TRBV5-1	-	CASSQPGSYEQYF	TGCGCCAGCAGCCAACCAGGTTCCTACGAGCAGTACTTC
TRBJ2-7	once	TRBV7-2	TRBD2	CASSSRTSGWTPISYEQYF	TGTGCCAGCAGCTCCAGGACTAGCGGGTGGACACCTATCTCCTACGAGCAGTACTTC
TRBJ1-5	few	TRBV3-1/TRBV3-2	-	CASSQLSQGSKSNQPQHF	TGTGCCAGCAGCCAGCTATCGCAAGGGAGTAAGAGCAATCAGCCCCAGCATTTT
TRBJ2-7	-	TRBV3-1/TRBV3-2	TRBD2	CASSQDLASGGSHEQYF	TGTGCCAGCAGCCAAGATCTGGCCAGCGGGGGGTCCCACGAGCAGTACTTC
TRBJ1-1	once	TRBV12-3/TRBV12-4	-	CASSLVRAEAFF	TGTGCCAGCAGTTTAGTCAGGGCTGAAGCTTTCTTT
TRBJ1-3	-	TRBV7-8	-	CASSNRVWVEGSGNTIYF	TGTGCCAGCAGCAATAGGGTCTGGGTGGAGGGCTCTGGAAACACCATATATTTT
TRBJ2-5	-	TRBV7-6	TRBD2	CASSERLAGGRETQYF	TGTGCCAGCAGCGAACGACTAGCGGGGGGCCGAGAGACCCAGTACTTC
TRBJ1-1	-	TRBV5-4	TRBD1	CASSSDRVGRNTEAFF	TGTGCCAGCAGCTCGGACAGGGTTGGGCGGAACACTGAAGCTTTCTTT
TRBJ1-4	-	TRBV9	-	CASSVGGRTWDEKLFF	TGTGCCAGCAGCGTAGGGGGGAGGACCTGGGATGAAAAACTGTTTTTT
TRBJ1-1	-	TRBV6-2/TRBV6-3	-	CASSSYRGGNTEAFF	TGTGCCAGCAGTTCCTATCGGGGGGGCAACACTGAAGCTTTCTTT
TRBJ1-4	-	TRBV12-2	-	CASRRWLGHPPANEKLFF	TGTGCAAGTCGCCGCTGGCTGGGACACCCCCCGGCTAATGAAAAACTGTTTTTT
TRBJ2-1	-	TRBV18	-	CASSPRGYNEQFF	TGTGCCAGCTCACCTCGGGGTTACAATGAGCAGTTCTTC
TRBJ1-1	-	TRBV6-2/TRBV6-3	TRBD1	CASSSPGGGSTEAFF	TGTGCCAGCAGTTCACCAGGGGGCGGGAGCACTGAAGCTTTCTTT
TRBJ2-2	-	TRBV7-9	-	CASSLGPTSTGELFF	TGTGCCAGCAGCTTGGGGCCGACCTCCACCGGGGAGCTGTTTTTT
TRBJ1-6	-	TRBV5-4	-	CASSWGGDGNSPLHF	TGTGCCAGCAGCTGGGGGGGGGACGGTAATTCACCCCTCCACTTT
TRBJ2-3	-	TRBV10-3	TRBD2	CAVNSGGSTDTQYF	TGTGCCGTAAATAGCGGGGGGAGCACAGATACGCAGTATTTT
TRBJ2-1	-	TRBV7-2	TRBD2	CASSFSGVGSYNEQFF	TGTGCCAGCAGCTTTAGCGGGGTGGGCTCCTACAATGAGCAGTTCTTC
TRBJ2-5	-	TRBV5-1	TRBD1	CASRTTGSETQYF	TGCGCCAGCAGAACGACAGGGAGCGAGACCCAGTACTTC
TRBJ2-3	-	TRBV3-1/TRBV3-2	TRBD2	CASIALAGDTQYF	TGTGCCAGCATAGCGCTAGCGGGAGATACGCAGTATTTT
TRBJ1-1	-	TRBV4-3	-	CASSQGYTVNTEAFF	TGCGCCAGCAGCCAGGGTTACACAGTGAACACTGAAGCTTTCTTT
TRBJ1-1	-	TRBV5-4	-	CASSLEARGNTEAFF	TGTGCCAGCAGCTTGGAAGCCAGGGGGAACACTGAAGCTTTCTTT
TRBJ1-1	-	TRBV15	-	CATSRDPLNTEAFF	TGTGCCACCAGCAGAGATCCGTTGAACACTGAAGCTTTCTTT
TRBJ2-1	once	TRBV29-1	TRBD1	CSASKGGQGSYNEQFF	TGCAGCGCGAGCAAGGGGGGACAGGGGTCCTACAATGAGCAGTTCTTC
TRBJ2-5	-	TRBV13	-	CASSYRRTGGETQYF	TGTGCCAGCAGCTACCGCCGGACAGGAGGGGAGACCCAGTACTTC
TRBJ2-1	-	TRBV7-2	-	CASSLDGGGDYEQFF	TGTGCCAGCAGCTTAGATGGCGGGGGCGACTATGAGCAGTTCTTC
TRBJ2-2	few	TRBV18	TRBD2	CASSPPAGGPSNTGELFF	TGTGCCAGCTCACCCCCAGCGGGAGGCCCCTCGAACACCGGGGAGCTGTTTTTT
TRBJ2-7	-	TRBV6-6	TRBD1	CASSRKSGTGGREQYF	TGTGCCAGCAGTCGCAAATCCGGGACAGGGGGACGTGAGCAGTACTTC
TRBJ2-3	-	TRBV3-1/TRBV3-2	TRBD2	CASSQDRGLGLFF	TGTGCCAGCAGCCAAGATCGGGGACTAGGGTTATTTTTT
TRBJ2-2	-	TRBV15	-	CATSRDPGINTGELFF	TGTGCCACCAGCAGAGATCCCGGGATCAACACCGGGGAGCTGTTTTTT
TRBJ1-5	once	TRBV6-2/TRBV6-3	-	CASSGNHRGNQPQHF	TGTGCCAGCAGTGGCAACCACAGGGGCAATCAGCCCCAGCATTTT
TRBJ1-1	-	TRBV18	-	CASSLSWGQGTTEAFF	TGTGCCAGCTCACTATCATGGGGGCAGGGCACCACTGAAGCTTTCTTT